This T cell receptor (beta chain) was obtained from a study of blood T cell repertoires in COVID-19 (dated by TCRdb to 2020 to 2022). With regard to the full study: Samples covering the acute and convalescent phases of COVID-19 were provided by collaborators in the United States, Italy and Spain. The material from the prospective study consisted of cDNA or gDNA derived from T cells, B-cell-depleted T cells, or PBMCs. Deeply sampled blood TCRbeta repertoires from subjects exposed to, actively infected with, or recovered from COVID-19 were included in the dataset. The repertoires were released in a freely available public database intended as a resource for research on the immune response to SARS-CoV-2. The samples were drawn from the first 160 participants of the ongoing ImmuneRACE study and from 1,254 subjects provided by 6 global collaborators. The sample metadata nearly always contained a de-identified subject ID, COVID-19 status, age in years and sex. Where available, HLA class I and class II types were taken from metadata supplied by the sample provider and were not determined by assay-based typing. General study outcomes and caveats: The amount of clinical and demographic metadata varied by source and participant and was provided uncurated.

Enrolling through a virtual design, the prospective study's participants ranged in age from roughly 18 to 95 years and lived across 24 United States geographic areas. In the prospective study, participants were assigned to cohorts based on the clinical history participants reported in a screening survey and a study questionnaire. In the prospective study, mobile phlebotomists collected whole blood, serum and a nasopharyngeal or oropharyngeal swab from each participant. Additional blood draws and questionnaires over an approximately two-month period could optionally be provided by prospective study participants. Before DNA extraction, prospective study blood samples were shipped either frozen or at room temperature. Remarks on this clone: This clone's antigen is unknown. Qualities for individual bases were not recorded, and no much larger clone is one base off.

TCRbeta CDR3 regions were amplified from genomic DNA by means of the immunoSEQ Assay, a bias-controlled multiplex PCR. The authors' pipeline ran thus. Within the assay, amplification of reference gene primers was used to estimate how many nucleated cells each sample contained. To quantify the absolute abundance of each unique TCRbeta CDR3 rearrangement, sequence reads were collapsed and filtered. For each sample, productive Simpson clonality was calculated as the square root of Simpson's diversity index over productive rearrangements. The table was pulled from immuneACCESS by TCRdb, which kept in-frame rearrangements only. Such tables lose some clones; where checked, under half of the loss comes from unresolved V genes, and the rest has no known cause. That table furnishes V, J and clone size, whereas the DNA furnished D and trimming. The sample includes approximately 220,000 clones, with about 80% observed a single time. The ten most abundant clones make up roughly 1.3% of the sample.

Input material: PBMCs or T cells enriched from blood (not recorded which). The TCR sequence derives from a woman between 40 and 50 years old with acute COVID-19.

This receptor has the CDR3 CASGDLTGLSSYNSPLHF. The nucleotides are TGTGCTAGTGGTGATCTTACAGGGCTGAGCTCCTATAATTCACCCCTCCACTTT. The chain links TRBV12-5 with TRBJ1-6, and perhaps TRBD1 as D gene, on 6 matching bases. For CDR1 and CDR2, the germline V gene lists LGHNT and FRNRAP. The CDR3 starts with the cysteine, ends with the phenylalanine, and has 18 residues. This entry keeps only the CDR3 DNA: 54 bases, framed from base 1. Trimming costs V 5 bases and J 0 bases, and their ends lie 17 bases apart.